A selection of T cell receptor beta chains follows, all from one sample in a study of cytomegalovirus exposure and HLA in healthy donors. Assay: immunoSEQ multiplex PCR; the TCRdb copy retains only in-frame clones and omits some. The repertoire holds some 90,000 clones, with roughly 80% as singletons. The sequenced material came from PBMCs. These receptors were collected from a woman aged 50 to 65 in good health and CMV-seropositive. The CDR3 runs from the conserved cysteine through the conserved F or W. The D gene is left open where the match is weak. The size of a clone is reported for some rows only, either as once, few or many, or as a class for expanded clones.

TGTGCCTGGAGTGTTGGCTCAAGTGCGGCCGGGGAGCTGTTTTTT | CAWSVGSSAAGELFF | . | . | TRBJ2-2 | TRBV30
TGTGCCAGTAGTCCCCCCATACTAGCGGGGGCCCCCCGCGAGCAGTACTTC | CASSPPILAGAPREQYF | TRBD2 | . | TRBJ2-7 | TRBV19
TGTGCCAGCAGCTTAGGCTCAGGACTTGGAAACACCATATATTTT | CASSLGSGLGNTIYF | . | once | TRBJ1-3 | TRBV13
TGTGCCAGCAGCTGGACAGGGGGTGAAACCAAAAACATTCAGTACTTC | CASSWTGGETKNIQYF | TRBD1 | few | TRBJ2-4 | TRBV7-8
TGTGCCAGCAGCCGTAACAGGGGGCCGGGCACTGAAGCTTTCTTT | CASSRNRGPGTEAFF | TRBD1 | . | TRBJ1-1 | TRBV7-8
TGTGCCAGCGGGTCTTCGAGCGGGGCAGAGACCCAGTACTTC | CASGSSSGAETQYF | TRBD2 | . | TRBJ2-5 | TRBV13
TGCGCCAGCAGCCCAGGAGGGCGGAACACTGAAGCTTTCTTT | CASSPGGRNTEAFF | . | . | TRBJ1-1 | TRBV10-1
TGTGCCTGGACCGAAACAGGGGGACTAGCGGGGACAGAGACCCAGTACTTC | CAWTETGGLAGTETQYF | TRBD2 | . | TRBJ2-5 | TRBV30
TGCGCCAGCAGCCCTACGGCTACAGCTTCGTATGGCTACACCTTC | CASSPTATASYGYTF | . | . | TRBJ1-2 | TRBV5-1
TGCGCCAGCAGCCGGGGACAGGGATACGTCGGGGAGCTGTTTTTT | CASSRGQGYVGELFF | TRBD1 | . | TRBJ2-2 | TRBV4-1
TGTGCCAGCAGCGGGACACTCCAGGAAAAACTGTTTTTT | CASSGTLQEKLFF | . | . | TRBJ1-4 | TRBV6-1
TGTGCCAGCAGCTTAGGCAGGGTGAATGAAAAACTGTTTTTT | CASSLGRVNEKLFF | . | . | TRBJ1-4 | TRBV13
TGTGCCAGCAGCTTGGAGCAGGGAGGTAGAAAACTGTTTTTT | CASSLEQGGRKLFF | . | . | TRBJ1-4 | TRBV5-5
TGTGCCACCACTGAGCAGGGAGGGGGCACCATATATTTT | CATTEQGGGTIYF | . | few | TRBJ1-3 | TRBV6-5
TGTGCCAGCAGCTTAGTGAGACAGCTCGCGAACACCGGGGAGCTGTTTTTT | CASSLVRQLANTGELFF | . | once | TRBJ2-2 | TRBV7-8
TGTGCCATCAGTGGTGGACAGCTTAAAGAGACCCAGTACTTC | CAISGGQLKETQYF | . | . | TRBJ2-5 | TRBV10-3
TGTGCCAGCAGCCGAGACAGGGGGCTTGGTGGAAACACCATATATTTT | CASSRDRGLGGNTIYF | TRBD1 | . | TRBJ1-3 | TRBV14
TGCAGCGCGGGAATTCAGGGGAAGGAGGGCTACACCTTC | CSAGIQGKEGYTF | . | once | TRBJ1-2 | TRBV29-1
TGTGCCAGCAGCTTAGGCAGGGGCCCTAACTATGGCTACACCTTC | CASSLGRGPNYGYTF | . | . | TRBJ1-2 | TRBV7-9
TGCGCCAGCTCCGGAGGGGAGGAAGCTTTCTTT | CASSGGEEAFF | . | . | TRBJ1-1 | TRBV10-2
TGCAGCGTTCCACAGGGCAGCTATGGCTACACCTTC | CSVPQGSYGYTF | . | . | TRBJ1-2 | TRBV29-1
TGTGCCAGCAGACCGCCCGGGACAGTCCAAGAGACCCAGTACTTC | CASRPPGTVQETQYF | TRBD1 | . | TRBJ2-5 | TRBV2
TGTGCCAGCAGCCCCGGTTCCGGGTCTCCGACCCACTTT | CASSPGSGSPTHF | . | . | TRBJ1-6 | TRBV5-6
TGCAGCGTGGCCCGAGGGCAGGGGCGGGATGAGCAGTTCTTC | CSVARGQGRDEQFF | . | . | TRBJ2-1 | TRBV29-1
TGCGCCAGCAGCCGACTAGCGGGAGGCTACAATGAGCAGTTCTTC | CASSRLAGGYNEQFF | TRBD2 | . | TRBJ2-1 | TRBV5-1
TGTGCCAGCAGTTCCCACAACCGCGCGGGCACCGGGGAGCTGTTTTTT | CASSSHNRAGTGELFF | . | . | TRBJ2-2 | TRBV27
TGTGCCAGCAGCCTTACACAGGGGGCAACGCAGTATTTT | CASSLTQGATQYF | TRBD1 | . | TRBJ2-3 | TRBV14
TGTGCCAGCAGCCAGGGACAGGGAATGAACACTGAAGCTTTCTTT | CASSQGQGMNTEAFF | TRBD1 | . | TRBJ1-1 | TRBV7-8
TGTGCCAGTAGGCCGGGACTAGCGGGGGGAAGGTATGAGCAGTTCTTC | CASRPGLAGGRYEQFF | TRBD2 | . | TRBJ2-1 | TRBV19
TGTGCCAGCACCGGGACTAGCGGTGCCGGGGAGCTGTTTTTT | CASTGTSGAGELFF | TRBD2 | . | TRBJ2-2 | TRBV11-3
TGCGCCAGCAGCTCGTCAGGGGGGAACACTGAAGCTTTCTTT | CASSSSGGNTEAFF | TRBD1 | . | TRBJ1-1 | TRBV5-1
TGTGCCAGCAGCTTGGCAGGCTGGAACACTGAAGCTTTCTTT | CASSLAGWNTEAFF | . | . | TRBJ1-1 | TRBV5-6
TGTGCCAGCAGCGGTGGGGGACAGGGGGCCGAAAGCACCGGGGAGCTGTTTTTT | CASSGGGQGAESTGELFF | TRBD1 | . | TRBJ2-2 | TRBV9
TGTGCCAGCAGTGACAGGACTAGCGGGAACATCAATGAGCAGTTCTTC | CASSDRTSGNINEQFF | TRBD2 | . | TRBJ2-1 | TRBV6-4
TGCAGCGTTGATCCAGCGACCAACTATGGCTACACCTTC | CSVDPATNYGYTF | . | . | TRBJ1-2 | TRBV29-1
TGTGCCAGCGGGCTTGAGCAGTTCTTC | CASGLEQFF | . | . | TRBJ2-1 | TRBV13
TGCGCCAGCAGCCCGCAGGGGAACACCGGGGAGCTGTTTTTT | CASSPQGNTGELFF | . | . | TRBJ2-2 | TRBV5-1
TGTGCCAGCTCAAGCGCGGGGAGGGGATTGGAGCTGTTTTTT | CASSSAGRGLELFF | TRBD2 | few | TRBJ2-2 | TRBV18
TGTGCCAGTACCTTAGACAGGTACTCTGGAAACACCATATATTTT | CASTLDRYSGNTIYF | . | . | TRBJ1-3 | TRBV19
TGTGCCAGCAGCTCACTAGCGGGAGTCGGGTTTGAGCAGTTCTTC | CASSSLAGVGFEQFF | TRBD2 | . | TRBJ2-1 | TRBV7-9